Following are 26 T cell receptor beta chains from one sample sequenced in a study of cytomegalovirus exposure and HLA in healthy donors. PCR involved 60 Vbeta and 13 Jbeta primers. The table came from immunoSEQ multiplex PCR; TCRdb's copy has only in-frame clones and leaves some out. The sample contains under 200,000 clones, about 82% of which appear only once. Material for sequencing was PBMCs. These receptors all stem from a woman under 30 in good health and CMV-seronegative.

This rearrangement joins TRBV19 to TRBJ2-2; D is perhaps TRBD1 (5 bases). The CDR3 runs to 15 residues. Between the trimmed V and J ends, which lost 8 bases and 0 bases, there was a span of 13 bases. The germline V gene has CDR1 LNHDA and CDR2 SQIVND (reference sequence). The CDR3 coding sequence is TGTGCCAGTCGTCCCACAGGCGCGAACACCGGGGAGCTGTTTTTT. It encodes CASRPTGANTGELFF.

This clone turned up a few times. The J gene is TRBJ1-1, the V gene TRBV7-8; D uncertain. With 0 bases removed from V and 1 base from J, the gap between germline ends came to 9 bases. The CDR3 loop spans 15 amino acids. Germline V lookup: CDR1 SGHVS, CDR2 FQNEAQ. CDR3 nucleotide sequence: TGTGCCAGCAGCTTAGCGGGTGCAGGGAACACTGAAGCTTTCTTT. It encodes CASSLAGAGNTEAFF.

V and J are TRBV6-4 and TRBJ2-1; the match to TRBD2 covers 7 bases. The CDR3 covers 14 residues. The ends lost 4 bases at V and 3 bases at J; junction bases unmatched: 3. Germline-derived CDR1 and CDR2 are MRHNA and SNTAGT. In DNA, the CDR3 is TGTGCCAGCAGTGCTGGGGGGGTCTACAATGAGCAGTTCTTC. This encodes CASSAGGVYNEQFF.

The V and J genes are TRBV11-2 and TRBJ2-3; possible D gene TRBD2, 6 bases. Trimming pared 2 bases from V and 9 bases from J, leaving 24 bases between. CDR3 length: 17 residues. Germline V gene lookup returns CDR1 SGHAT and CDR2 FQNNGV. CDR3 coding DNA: TGTGCCAGCAGCTTACGAAATCCGGGACTCGCCTTGGGGACGCAGTATTTT. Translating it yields CASSLRNPGLALGTQYF.

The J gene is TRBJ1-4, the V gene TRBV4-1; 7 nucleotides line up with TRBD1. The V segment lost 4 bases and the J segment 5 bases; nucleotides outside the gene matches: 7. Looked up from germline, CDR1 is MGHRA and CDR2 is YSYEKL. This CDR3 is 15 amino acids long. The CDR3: CASSPTGALNEKLFF. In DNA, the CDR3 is TGCGCCAGCAGCCCAACAGGGGCCCTAAATGAAAAACTGTTTTTT.

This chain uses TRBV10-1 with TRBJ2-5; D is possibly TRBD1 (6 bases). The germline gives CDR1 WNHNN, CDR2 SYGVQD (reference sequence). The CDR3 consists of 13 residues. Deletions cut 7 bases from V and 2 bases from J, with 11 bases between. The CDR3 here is CASKGQRQETQYF. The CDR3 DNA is TGCGCCAGCAAAGGACAGAGGCAAGAGACCCAGTACTTC.

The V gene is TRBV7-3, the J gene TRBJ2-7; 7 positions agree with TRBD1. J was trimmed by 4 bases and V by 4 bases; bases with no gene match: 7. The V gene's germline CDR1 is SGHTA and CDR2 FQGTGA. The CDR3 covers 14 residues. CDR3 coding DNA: TGTGCCAGCAGCTCAGGGACAGTTCCGTACGAGCAGTACTTC. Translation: CASSSGTVPYEQYF. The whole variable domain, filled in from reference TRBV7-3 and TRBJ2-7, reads GAGVSQTPSNKVTEKGKYVELRCDPISGHTALYWYRQSLGQGPEFLIYFQGTGAADDSGLPNDRFFAVRPEGSVSTLKIQRTERGDSAVYLCASSSGTVPYEQYFGPGTRLTVT.

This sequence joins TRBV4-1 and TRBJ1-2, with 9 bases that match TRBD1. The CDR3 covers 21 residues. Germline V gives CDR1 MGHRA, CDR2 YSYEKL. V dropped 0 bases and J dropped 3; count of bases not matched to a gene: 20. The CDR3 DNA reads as TGCGCCAGCAGCCAAGAACCGCCTAACAGGGGGCGAGTGGTGAGGGACTATGGCTACACCTTC. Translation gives CASSQEPPNRGRVVRDYGYTF.

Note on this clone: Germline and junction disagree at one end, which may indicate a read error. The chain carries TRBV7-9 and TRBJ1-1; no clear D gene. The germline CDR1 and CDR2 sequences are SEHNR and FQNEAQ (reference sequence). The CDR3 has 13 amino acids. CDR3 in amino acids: CSSSFMRDTEAFF. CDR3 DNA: TGTTCCAGCAGCTTTATGAGGGATACTGAAGCTTTCTTT.

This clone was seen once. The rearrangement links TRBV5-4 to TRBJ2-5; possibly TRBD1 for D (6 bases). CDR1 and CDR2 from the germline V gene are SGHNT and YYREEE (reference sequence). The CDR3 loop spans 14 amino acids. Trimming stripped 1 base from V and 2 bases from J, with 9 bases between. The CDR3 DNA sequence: TGTGCCAGCAGCTTGTTAGGGGGACAAGAGACCCAGTACTTC. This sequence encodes CASSLLGGQETQYF.

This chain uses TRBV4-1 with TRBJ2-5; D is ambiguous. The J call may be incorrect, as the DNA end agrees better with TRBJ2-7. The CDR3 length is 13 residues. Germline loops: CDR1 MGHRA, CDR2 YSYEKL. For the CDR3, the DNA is TGCGCCAGCAGCCATGATATCACTCCCGAGCAGTACTTC. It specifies CASSHDITPEQYF.

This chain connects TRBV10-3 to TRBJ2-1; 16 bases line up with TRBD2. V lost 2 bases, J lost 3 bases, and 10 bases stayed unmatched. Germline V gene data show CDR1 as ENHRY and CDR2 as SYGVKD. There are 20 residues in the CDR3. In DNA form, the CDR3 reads TGTGCCATCAGTGAGCGTACTGCCGGGACTAGCGGGAGGGGCTACAATGAGCAGTTCTTC. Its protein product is CAISERTAGTSGRGYNEQFF.

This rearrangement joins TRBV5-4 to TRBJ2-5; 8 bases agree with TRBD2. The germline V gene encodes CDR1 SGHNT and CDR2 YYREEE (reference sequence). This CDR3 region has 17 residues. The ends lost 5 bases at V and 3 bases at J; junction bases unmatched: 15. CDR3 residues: CASREGLGVGREETQYF. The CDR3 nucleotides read TGTGCCAGCAGGGAGGGACTAGGGGTGGGGCGGGAAGAGACCCAGTACTTC. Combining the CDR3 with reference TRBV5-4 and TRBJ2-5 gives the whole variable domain ETGVTQSPTHLIKTRGQQVTLRCSSQSGHNTVSWYQQALGQGPQFIFQYYREEENGRGNFPPRFSGLQFPNYSSELNVNALELDDSALYLCASREGLGVGREETQYFGPGTRLLVL.

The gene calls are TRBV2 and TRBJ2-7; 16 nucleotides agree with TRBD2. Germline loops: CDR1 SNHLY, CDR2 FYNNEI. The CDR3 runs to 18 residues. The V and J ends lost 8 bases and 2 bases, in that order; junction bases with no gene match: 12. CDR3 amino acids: CASGLGLAGGPVPYEQYF. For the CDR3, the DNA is TGTGCCAGCGGACTGGGACTAGCGGGAGGGCCGGTTCCCTACGAGCAGTACTTC.

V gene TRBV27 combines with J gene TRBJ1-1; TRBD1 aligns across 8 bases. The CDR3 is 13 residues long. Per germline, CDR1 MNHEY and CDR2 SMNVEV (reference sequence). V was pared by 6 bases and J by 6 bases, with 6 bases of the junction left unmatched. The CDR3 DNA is TGTGCCAGCAGCAGACAGGGGCGCTCTGAAGCTTTCTTT. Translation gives CASSRQGRSEAFF.

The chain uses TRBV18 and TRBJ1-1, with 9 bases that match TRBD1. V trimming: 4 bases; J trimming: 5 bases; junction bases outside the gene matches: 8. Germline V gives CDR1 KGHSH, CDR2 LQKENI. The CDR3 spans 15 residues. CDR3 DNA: TGTGCCAGCTCACTGGGACAGGGAGATTTAACTGAAGCTTTCTTT. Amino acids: CASSLGQGDLTEAFF. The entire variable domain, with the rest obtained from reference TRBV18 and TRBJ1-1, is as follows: NAGVMQNPRHLVRRRGQEARLRCSPMKGHSHVYWYRQLPEEGLKFMVYLQKENIIDESGMPKERFSAEFPKEGPSILRIQQVVRGDSAAYFCASSLGQGDLTEAFFGQGTRLTVV.

The CDR3 coding sequence is TGTGCCAGCAGCTTAGCGGGAGGGAGCTCCTACGAGCAGTACTTC. Amino acid sequence: CASSLAGGSSYEQYF. The J gene is TRBJ2-7, the V gene TRBV7-2, with 7 bases lining up with TRBD2. The junction had 2 bases not matched to a gene; V was cut back by 0 bases and J by 0 bases. The germline CDR1 and CDR2 sequences are SGHTA and FQGNSA. This CDR3 is 15 amino acids long.

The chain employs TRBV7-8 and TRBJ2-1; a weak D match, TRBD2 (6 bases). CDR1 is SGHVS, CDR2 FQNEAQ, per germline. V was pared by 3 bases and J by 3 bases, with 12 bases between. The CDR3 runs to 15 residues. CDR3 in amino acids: CASSLFSGLYNEQFF. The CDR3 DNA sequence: TGTGCCAGCAGCTTGTTTAGCGGACTCTACAATGAGCAGTTCTTC.

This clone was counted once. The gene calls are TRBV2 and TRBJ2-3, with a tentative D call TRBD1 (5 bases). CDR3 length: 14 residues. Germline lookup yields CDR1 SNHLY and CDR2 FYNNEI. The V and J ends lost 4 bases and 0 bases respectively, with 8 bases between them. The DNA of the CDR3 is TGTGCCAGCAGTGGCCAGGGTAGCACAGATACGCAGTATTTT. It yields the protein CASSGQGSTDTQYF.

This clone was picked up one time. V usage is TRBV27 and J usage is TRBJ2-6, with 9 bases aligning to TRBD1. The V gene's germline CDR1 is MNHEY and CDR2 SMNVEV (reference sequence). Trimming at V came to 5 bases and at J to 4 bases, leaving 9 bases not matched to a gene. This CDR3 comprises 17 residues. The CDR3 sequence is CASSGTGLGRGANVLTF. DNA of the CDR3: TGTGCCAGCAGTGGGACAGGGCTTGGCAGGGGGGCCAACGTCCTGACTTTC. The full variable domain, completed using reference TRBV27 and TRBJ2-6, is EAQVTQNPRYLITVTGKKLTVTCSQNMNHEYMSWYRQDPGLGLRQIYYSMNVEVTDKGDVPEGYKVSRKEKRNFPLILESPSPNQTSLYFCASSGTGLGRGANVLTFGAGSRLTVL.

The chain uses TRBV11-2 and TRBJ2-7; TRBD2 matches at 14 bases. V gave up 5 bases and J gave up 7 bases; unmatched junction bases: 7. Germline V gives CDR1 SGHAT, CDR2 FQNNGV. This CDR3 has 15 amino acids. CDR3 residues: CASSTGLAGGGEQYF. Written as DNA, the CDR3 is TGTGCCAGCAGCACCGGACTAGCGGGAGGAGGGGAGCAGTACTTC.

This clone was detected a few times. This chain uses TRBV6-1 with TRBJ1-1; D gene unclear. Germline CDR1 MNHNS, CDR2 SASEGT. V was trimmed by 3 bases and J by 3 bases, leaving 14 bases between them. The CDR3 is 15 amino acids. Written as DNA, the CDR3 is TGTGCCAGCAGTGATGCGGTCGGCAGTTACACTGAAGCTTTCTTT. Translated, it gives CASSDAVGSYTEAFF.

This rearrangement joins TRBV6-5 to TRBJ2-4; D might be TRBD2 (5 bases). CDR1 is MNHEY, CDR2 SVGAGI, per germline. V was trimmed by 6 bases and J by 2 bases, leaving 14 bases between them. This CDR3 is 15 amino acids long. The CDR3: CASSNPRGSKNIQYF. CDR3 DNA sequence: TGTGCCAGCAGCAACCCCCGAGGGTCCAAAAACATTCAGTACTTC.

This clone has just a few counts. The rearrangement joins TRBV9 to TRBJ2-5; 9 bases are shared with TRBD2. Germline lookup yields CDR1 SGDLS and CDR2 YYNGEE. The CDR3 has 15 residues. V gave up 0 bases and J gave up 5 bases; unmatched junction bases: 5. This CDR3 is CASSVASGMSETQYF. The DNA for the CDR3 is TGTGCCAGCAGCGTAGCTAGCGGGATGAGTGAGACCCAGTACTTC. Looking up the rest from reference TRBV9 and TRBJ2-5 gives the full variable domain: DSGVTQTPKHLITATGQRVTLRCSPRSGDLSVYWYQQSLDQGLQFLIQYYNGEERAKGNILERFSAQQFPDLHSELNLSSLELGDSALYFCASSVASGMSETQYFGPGTRLLVL.

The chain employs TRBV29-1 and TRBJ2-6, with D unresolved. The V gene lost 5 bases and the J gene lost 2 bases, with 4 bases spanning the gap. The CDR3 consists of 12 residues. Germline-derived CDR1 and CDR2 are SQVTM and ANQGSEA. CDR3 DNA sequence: TGCAGCGTTCTCGCTGGGGCCAACGTCCTGACTTTC. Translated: CSVLAGANVLTF.

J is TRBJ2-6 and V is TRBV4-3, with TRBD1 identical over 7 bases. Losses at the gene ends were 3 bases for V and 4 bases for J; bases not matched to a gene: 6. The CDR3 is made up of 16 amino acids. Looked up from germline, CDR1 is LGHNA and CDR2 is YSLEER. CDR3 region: CASSQETGEGANVLTF. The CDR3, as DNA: TGCGCCAGCAGCCAGGAAACAGGGGAAGGGGCCAACGTCCTGACTTTC.